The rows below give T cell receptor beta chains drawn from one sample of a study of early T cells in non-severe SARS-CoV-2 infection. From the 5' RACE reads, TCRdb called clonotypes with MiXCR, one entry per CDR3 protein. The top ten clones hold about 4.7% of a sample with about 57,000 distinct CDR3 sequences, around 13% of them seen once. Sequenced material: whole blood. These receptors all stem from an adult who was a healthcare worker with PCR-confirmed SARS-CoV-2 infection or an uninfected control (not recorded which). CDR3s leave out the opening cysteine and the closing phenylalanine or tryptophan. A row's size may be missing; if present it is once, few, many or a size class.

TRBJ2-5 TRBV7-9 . ASVEETQY
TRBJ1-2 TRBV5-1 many ASSFGGSDYGYT
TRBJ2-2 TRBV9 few ASSVWGNTGELF
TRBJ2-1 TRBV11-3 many ASSQGSSYNEQF
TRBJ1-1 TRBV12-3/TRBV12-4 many ASSFDNGINTEAF
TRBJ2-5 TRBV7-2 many ASSPGGSGETQY
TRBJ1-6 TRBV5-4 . ASGHRTANSPLH
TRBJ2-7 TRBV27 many ASSTSRTVTYEQY
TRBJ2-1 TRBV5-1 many ASSSDQRPYNEQF
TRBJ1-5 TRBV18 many ASSPMTGIQPQH
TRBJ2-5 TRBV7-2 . ASSSLQGIGETQY
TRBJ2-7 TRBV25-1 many ASSERGTGGLEQY
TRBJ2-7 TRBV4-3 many ASSQDDGSGGYEQY
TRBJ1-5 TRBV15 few ATSDYNQPQH
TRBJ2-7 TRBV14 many ASSQVQGSEQY
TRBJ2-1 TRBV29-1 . SGTGLGGDEQF
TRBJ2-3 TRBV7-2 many ASRSAGWGADTQY
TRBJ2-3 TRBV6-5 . ASRRGTDTQY
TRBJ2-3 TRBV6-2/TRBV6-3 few ASSLGVFADTQY
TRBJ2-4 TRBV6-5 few ASRPMTGPIQY
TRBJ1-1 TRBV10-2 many ASSLNTEAF
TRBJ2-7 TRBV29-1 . SAFDRNYEQY
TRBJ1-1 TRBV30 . AWGAGRGEAF
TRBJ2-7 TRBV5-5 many ASSTGTGYREQY
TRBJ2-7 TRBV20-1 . SARVGGSYEQY
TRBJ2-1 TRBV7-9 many ASARDRSSYNEQF
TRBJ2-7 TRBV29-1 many SVDGIGTGTYEQY
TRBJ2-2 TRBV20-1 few SARWQANTGELF
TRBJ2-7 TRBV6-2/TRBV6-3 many ASSPGTPFQQY
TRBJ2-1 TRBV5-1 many ASTRRGASYNEQF
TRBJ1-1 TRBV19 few ASTFKGRNTEAF
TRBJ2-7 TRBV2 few ASSVRRVENEQY
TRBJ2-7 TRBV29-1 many SVGLGSYEQY
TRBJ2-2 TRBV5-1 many ASRPGRRENTGELF
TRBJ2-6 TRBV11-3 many ASSLWSGANVLT
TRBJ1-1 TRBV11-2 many ASSNRNTEAF
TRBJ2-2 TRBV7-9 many ASSPGILNTGELF
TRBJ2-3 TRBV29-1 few SVTRDGATDTQY
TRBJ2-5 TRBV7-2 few ASSSDRAGETQY
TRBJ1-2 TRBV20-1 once SAGNRGTSYGYT
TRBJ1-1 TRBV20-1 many SARRTGEFYTEAF
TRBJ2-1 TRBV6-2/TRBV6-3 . ASSYRSRATYNEQF
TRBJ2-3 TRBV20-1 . SADLYTQY
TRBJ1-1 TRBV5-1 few ASRGLDEAF
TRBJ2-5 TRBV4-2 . ASSPRTSGGTQETQY
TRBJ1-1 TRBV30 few AWSVRGNTEAF
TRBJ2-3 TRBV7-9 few ASSPNFGSSTDTQY
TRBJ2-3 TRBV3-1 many ASSLGLAGADTQY
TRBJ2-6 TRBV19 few ASTSRRDRGPGANVLT
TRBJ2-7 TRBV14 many ASSQGGEQY
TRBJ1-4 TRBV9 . ASSVVLGGKLF
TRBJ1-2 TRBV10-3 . AIGGNGNYGYT
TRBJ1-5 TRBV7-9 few ASSTGGLSNQPQH